A single sample gave rise to the 10 T cell receptor beta chains below, sequenced in a study of T cells after posttransplantation cyclophosphamide. Sequencing used immunoSEQ multiplex PCR; TCRdb keeps in-frame clones, though not all of them. The sample includes around 35,000 clones, none of them occurring once. The sequencing input was PBMCs. The origin of the receptors is a woman aged 45-60 years in good health and a related stem cell transplant donor.

This clone was seen at least ten times. The CDR3 loop reads CASSSTASGNTIYF. Written as DNA, the CDR3 is TGTGCCAGCAGCTCCACAGCCTCTGGAAACACCATATATTTT. This rearrangement joins TRBV5-6 to TRBJ1-3; D remains unclear. Germline CDR1 reads SGHDT; CDR2 reads YYEEEE. The length of the CDR3 is 14 residues. The V and J ends lost 3 bases and 0 bases respectively, with 7 bases between them.

Many counts were recorded for this clone. The chain combines TRBV7-9 with TRBJ2-7; no reliable D call. Looked up from germline, CDR1 is SEHNR and CDR2 is FQNEAQ (reference sequence). V was cut by 6 bases and J by 3 bases, with 9 bases left in between. The CDR3 covers 12 residues. The CDR3 here is CASSLIGYEQYF. CDR3 DNA sequence: TGTGCCAGCAGTTTAATCGGCTACGAGCAGTACTTC.

This clone was counted many times. The rearrangement joins TRBV24-1 to TRBJ2-2; D remains unclear. The CDR3 is made up of 14 amino acids. The germline CDR1 and CDR2 sequences are KGHDR and SFDVKD. V was trimmed by 3 bases and J by 1 base, leaving 5 bases between them. CDR3 amino acids: CATSDRRNTGELFF. CDR3 nucleotide sequence: TGTGCCACCAGTGATCGCAGGAACACCGGGGAGCTGTTTTTT.

This clone was found many times. An end of the junction differs from the germline gene, which may be a read error. The V gene is TRBV5-4, the J gene TRBJ2-2, with 12 bases identical to TRBD1. Germline values: CDR1 SGHNT, CDR2 YYREEE (reference sequence). The CDR3 totals 17 residues. The chain's CDR3 is CASSLGDRGLGTGELFF. DNA for the CDR3: TGTGCCAGCAGTTTGGGGGACAGGGGGCTGGGCACCGGGGAGCTGTTTTTT.

This clone was detected many times. The chain has TRBV6-5 and TRBJ1-5, with TRBD1 identical over 7 bases. The germline V gene has CDR1 MNHEY and CDR2 SVGAGI. V was clipped by 6 bases and J by 3 bases; unmatched bases: 5. The CDR3 loop spans 14 amino acids. CDR3 amino acids: CASSRQGPNQPQHF. CDR3 nucleotide sequence: TGTGCCAGCAGCCGACAGGGACCCAATCAGCCCCAGCATTTT.

This clone has at least ten counts. The V and J genes are TRBV13 and TRBJ1-5; TRBD1 agrees at 10 bases. The V segment lost 4 bases and the J segment 5 bases; nucleotides outside the gene matches: 5. The CDR3 runs to 15 residues. Germline-derived CDR1 and CDR2 are PRHDT and FYEKMQ (reference sequence). In nucleotides, the CDR3 is TGTGCCAGCAGCTACCGGACAGGGGGAGATCAGCCCCAGCATTTT. Translation: CASSYRTGGDQPQHF.

This clone has a count of ten or more. The chain recombines TRBV19 with TRBJ2-4; D perhaps matches TRBD1 (5 bases). Trimming cost V 2 bases and J 6 bases, with 11 bases left between them. Germline V gene sequence: CDR1 LNHDA, CDR2 SQIVND (reference sequence). The CDR3 has 14 amino acids. The CDR3: CASSIQGKANIQYF. The DNA of the CDR3 is TGTGCCAGTAGTATACAGGGTAAAGCAAACATTCAGTACTTC.

The sample holds a few counts of this clone. This chain uses TRBV12-3 or TRBV12-4 with TRBJ2-1; D is possibly TRBD2 (6 bases). Trimming removed 6 bases at V and 13 bases at J, with 13 bases between. The CDR3 loop spans 11 amino acids. The chain's CDR3 is CASRGRDLQFF. CDR3 DNA sequence: TGTGCCAGCAGAGGCCGGGACTTACAGTTCTTC.

This clone was observed many times. The rearrangement joins TRBV9 to TRBJ2-2, with D unresolved. Germline V gives CDR1 SGDLS, CDR2 YYNGEE. V lost 4 bases and J lost 6, with 7 bases in between. The CDR3 is made up of 12 amino acids. CDR3: CASSLSSGELFF. The CDR3 coding sequence is TGTGCCAGCAGCCTCTCTTCCGGGGAGCTGTTTTTT.

Ten or more counts support this clone. The chain carries TRBV6-2 or TRBV6-3 and TRBJ1-2, with a tentative D call TRBD1 (6 bases). From germline, CDR1 is MNHEY and CDR2 SVGEGT. V lost 6 bases and J 2 bases, leaving 13 bases between the germline ends. CDR3 length equals 14 residues. The CDR3 nucleotides read TGTGCCAGCAGACCTCCACAGGGAAACTATGGCTACACCTTC. Its protein product is CASRPPQGNYGYTF.